This T cell receptor (beta chain) was sequenced during a study of control samples from healthy donors and cancer patients. V lost 0 bases and J lost 4; bases outside the gene matches: 7. The germline V gene has CDR1 SGHRS and CDR2 YFSETQ. CDR3 size: 16 residues. This clone was seen once. TCRdb keeps only in-frame clones here, not all; method: immunoSEQ multiplex PCR. Of approximately 86,000 clones in the sample, about 92% were seen once. The clonotype originates from a woman aged 30 to 39 in good health. The sequenced material came from blood. The chain joins TRBV5-1 to TRBJ1-1; 9 bases are a match to TRBD1. This chain's CDR3 is CASSLGKGQGSTEAFF. The CDR3 DNA reads TGCGCCAGCAGCTTGGGCAAGGGACAGGGATCCACTGAAGCTTTCTTT.